This TCR beta chain is drawn from a study of human T cells and chemical hapten exposure. Turning to the study itself: Each week of the approximately 25-week study, patients had diphenylcyclopropenone applied to the scalp.

Noted time point: patch test 3, about 24 weeks after DPC sensitization. Treatment: therapeutic diphenylcyclopropenone sensitization with weekly scalp DPC. Drawing of blood took place ahead of applying each patch test. Unfractionated whole blood was the source of the extracted total RNA. MiXCR, applied by TCRdb to the RACE reads, yields one record per CDR3 protein. This sample has about 160,000 distinct CDR3 sequences; around a quarter occur once, and the top ten carry approximately 2.3%. The V and J ends lost 5 bases and 2 bases respectively, with 16 bases between them. The V gene's germline CDR1 is SQVTM and CDR2 ANQGSEA. The CDR3 sequence is 16 residues long. Study-wide findings and caveats: TCRs above 1 in 1000 frequency did not change with DPC sensitization.

Of note for this clonotype: What it binds is unknown.

The sample in question was whole blood, obtained in connection with sensitization to the hapten diphenylcyclopropenone (DPC). The clonotype originates from a woman aged 18 to 35 with alopecia areata. Some clones in this sample may be carry-over from other donors' samples. This chain joins TRBV29-1 and TRBJ2-6, with D maybe TRBD2 (6 bases). The CDR3 here is CSVKAQGGTGANVLTF. The CDR3 nucleotides read TGCAGCGTTAAGGCGCAGGGAGGTACTGGGGCCAACGTCCTGACTTTC.